The 15 T cell receptor beta chains below were found in one sample sequenced in a study of graft-versus-host responses after intestinal transplantation. Libraries were prepared by immunoSEQ multiplex PCR; TCRdb keeps only in-frame clonotypes and omits some of them. In the table there are nearly 25,000 clones, around 40% of which are singletons. Sequencing was performed on alloreactive CD4+ T cells from a mixed lymphocyte reaction culture, taken before intestinal transplant. Described subset: CFSE-low proliferating T cells sorted from roughly six-day pre-transplant mixed lymphocyte reaction (GvH or HvG direction). These receptors were obtained from a human patient who received an intestinal transplant.

This chain joins TRBV6-1 and TRBJ2-7; 9 positions match TRBD1. This CDR3 has 14 amino acids. The junction had 4 bases not matched to a gene; V was cut back by 6 bases and J by 1 base. Germline V CDR1 and CDR2: MNHNS, SASEGT. This chain's CDR3 is CASRATGGSYEQYF. The CDR3 bases are TGTGCCAGCAGAGCGACAGGGGGGTCCTACGAGCAGTACTTC.

The genes are TRBV18 and TRBJ2-3; 8 nucleotides align to TRBD2. The CDR3 has 15 residues. From germline, CDR1 is KGHSH and CDR2 LQKENI. The junction had 4 bases not matched to a gene; V was cut back by 5 bases and J by 0 bases. The CDR3 bases are TGTGCCAGCTCATCACTAGCGGTCAGCACAGATACGCAGTATTTT. Translating it yields CASSSLAVSTDTQYF.

DNA of the CDR3: TGTGCCAGCGGACCGACAGGGTATGGCTACACCTTC. It translates to CASGPTGYGYTF. The genes are TRBV5-8 and TRBJ1-2, with 7 bases that match TRBD1. Germline V gene lookup returns CDR1 SGHTS and CDR2 YDEGEE. V lost 7 bases and J lost 5; bases outside the gene matches: 5. There are 12 residues in the CDR3.

The gene calls are TRBV2 and TRBJ2-5, with 7 bases fitting TRBD1. The ends lost 7 bases at V and 2 bases at J; junction bases unmatched: 4. The CDR3 is 13 amino acids. Germline V CDR1 and CDR2: SNHLY, FYNNEI. The CDR3 DNA follows: TGTGCCAGCAATGTACAGGGGCAAGAGACCCAGTACTTC. The encoded protein is CASNVQGQETQYF.

V is TRBV7-2 and J is TRBJ1-3, with 8 bases that match TRBD1. CDR3 length: 15 residues. Germline V lookup: CDR1 SGHTA, CDR2 FQGNSA. The V gene end was trimmed by 5 bases and the J gene end by 0 bases; junction bases not matched to a gene: 3. This CDR3 is CASSHTGGSGNTIYF. The CDR3, as DNA: TGTGCCAGCAGCCATACAGGGGGCTCTGGAAACACCATATATTTT.

The rearrangement joins TRBV29-1 to TRBJ2-1; D may be TRBD2 (6 bases). Trimming took off 4 bases at V and 2 bases at J, with 18 bases between the two ends. The CDR3 spans 16 residues. Per the germline V gene, CDR1 is SQVTM and CDR2 is ANQGSEA. CDR3 nucleotide sequence: TGCAGCGTTGGGAGTCTCAGGAGGGGACCCTACAATGAGCAGTTCTTC. Its translation is CSVGSLRRGPYNEQFF.

This clone appeared once. The J gene is TRBJ2-1, the V gene TRBV18; 7 nucleotides align to TRBD2. The CDR3 loop spans 13 amino acids. Germline CDR1 reads KGHSH; CDR2 reads LQKENI. V was clipped by 6 bases and J by 7 bases; unmatched bases: 6. The CDR3 loop is CASSWGLLNEQFF. Written as DNA, the CDR3 is TGTGCCAGCTCGTGGGGACTATTGAATGAGCAGTTCTTC.

J is TRBJ2-3 and V is TRBV19, with 7 bases matching TRBD1. In germline, CDR1 is LNHDA, CDR2 SQIVND (reference sequence). V was clipped by 5 bases and J by 0 bases; unmatched bases: 5. There are 15 residues in the CDR3. CDR3: CASSARTGSTDTQYF. The CDR3 DNA reads TGTGCCAGTAGTGCCAGGACAGGAAGCACAGATACGCAGTATTTT.

The CDR3 nucleotides are TGTGCCAGCAGCCAAGAATTTGGGGGGTGGGTAACTTTCTTT. It encodes CASSQEFGGWVTFF. V usage is TRBV4-2 and J usage is TRBJ1-1, with D tentatively TRBD1 (5 bases). V lost 0 bases, J lost 12 bases, and 17 bases lay in between. CDR3 length equals 14 residues. CDR1 is LGHNA, CDR2 YNFKEQ, per germline.

J is TRBJ2-3 and V is TRBV28, with D unclear. This CDR3 contains 13 residues. Trimming pared 7 bases from V and 3 bases from J, leaving 11 bases between. CDR1 is MDHEN and CDR2 is SYDVKM in the germline V gene. The CDR3 sequence: CASTIPGTDTQYF. The CDR3 DNA is TGTGCCAGCACTATACCCGGGACAGATACGCAGTATTTT.

Details on this clone: The junction shows a germline mismatch at one end, possibly a read error. This chain connects TRBV5-1 to TRBJ2-7; D gene uncertain. The CDR3 has 15 amino acids. Germline CDR1 and CDR2: SGHRS and YFSETQ. For the CDR3, the DNA is TGCGCCAGCAGCTTGTCCGGGTTGTCAACCCCTCTTCAGCACTTC. Translation: CASSLSGLSTPLQHF.

This clone occurred once. V and J are TRBV5-1 and TRBJ1-1, with D unclear. CDR3 length: 15 amino acids. The V end lost 0 bases, the J end lost 6 bases, and 15 bases lay between the germline ends. The germline gives CDR1 SGHRS, CDR2 YFSETQ. This CDR3 reads CASSLAWQEGAEAFF. CDR3 nucleotide sequence: TGCGCCAGCAGCTTGGCCTGGCAAGAAGGAGCTGAAGCTTTCTTT.

The chain carries TRBV4-3 and TRBJ1-1; a weak D match, TRBD1 (6 bases). The V end was cut by 4 bases, the J end by 1 base, with 13 bases between. The V gene's germline CDR1 is LGHNA and CDR2 YSLEER. The CDR3 consists of 15 residues. CDR3 nucleotides: TGCGCCAGCAGCCTCGCGGACAGACCGAACACTGAAGCTTTCTTT. It codes for CASSLADRPNTEAFF.

This sequence joins TRBV6-1 and TRBJ2-5; 12 bases are a match to TRBD2. Germline CDR1 is MNHNS and CDR2 is SASEGT. The ends lost 8 bases at V and 5 bases at J; junction bases unmatched: 3. This CDR3 comprises 13 residues. The DNA for the CDR3 is TGTGCCAGCCGTACTAGCGGGGGGGAGACCCAGTACTTC. Translation gives CASRTSGGETQYF.

The rearrangement uses TRBV6-6 and TRBJ1-1; D possibly corresponds to TRBD1 (5 bases). Germline values: CDR1 MNHNY, CDR2 SVGAGI (reference sequence). V lost 6 bases to trimming and J lost 4 bases, with 12 bases between them. This CDR3 spans 13 amino acids. CDR3 in DNA: TGTGCCAGCAGAAAGTCGGGGGGCACTGAAGCTTTCTTT. Amino acids: CASRKSGGTEAFF.